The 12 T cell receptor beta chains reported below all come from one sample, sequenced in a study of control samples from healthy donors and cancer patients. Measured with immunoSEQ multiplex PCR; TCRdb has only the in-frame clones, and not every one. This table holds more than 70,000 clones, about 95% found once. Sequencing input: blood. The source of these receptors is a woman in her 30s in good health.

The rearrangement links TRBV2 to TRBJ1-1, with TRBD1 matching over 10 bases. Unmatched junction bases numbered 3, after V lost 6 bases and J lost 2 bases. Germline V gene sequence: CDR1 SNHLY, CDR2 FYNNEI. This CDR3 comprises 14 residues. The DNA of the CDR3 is TGTGCCAGCAGCAGACAGGGGGCAAACACTGAAGCTTTCTTT. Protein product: CASSRQGANTEAFF.

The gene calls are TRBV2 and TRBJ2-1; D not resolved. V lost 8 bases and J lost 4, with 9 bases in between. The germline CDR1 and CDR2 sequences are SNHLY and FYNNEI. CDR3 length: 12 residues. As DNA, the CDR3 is TGTGCCAGCTCCTTACATTACAATGAGCAGTTCTTC. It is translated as CASSLHYNEQFF.

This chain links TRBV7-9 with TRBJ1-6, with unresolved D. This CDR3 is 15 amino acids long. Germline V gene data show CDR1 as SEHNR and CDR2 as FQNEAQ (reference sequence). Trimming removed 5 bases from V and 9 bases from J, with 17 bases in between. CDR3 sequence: CASSITTPFPSPLHF. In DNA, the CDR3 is TGTGCCAGCAGCATCACTACACCATTCCCTTCACCCCTCCACTTT.

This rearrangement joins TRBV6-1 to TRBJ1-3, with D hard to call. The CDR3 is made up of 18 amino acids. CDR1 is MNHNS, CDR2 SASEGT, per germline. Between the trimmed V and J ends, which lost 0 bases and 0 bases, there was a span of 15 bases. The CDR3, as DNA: TGTGCCAGCAGTGAAGCGCTTCCCAGGATGGACTCTGGAAACACCATATATTTT. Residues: CASSEALPRMDSGNTIYF.

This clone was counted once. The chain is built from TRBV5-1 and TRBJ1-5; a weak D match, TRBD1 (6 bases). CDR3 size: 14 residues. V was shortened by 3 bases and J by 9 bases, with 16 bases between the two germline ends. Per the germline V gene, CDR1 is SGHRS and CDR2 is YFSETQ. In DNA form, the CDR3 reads TGCGCCAGCAGCTCAGGACAGCCCCAGGGGCCCCAGCATTTT. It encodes CASSSGQPQGPQHF. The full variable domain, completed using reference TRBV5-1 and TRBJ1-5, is KAGVTQTPRYLIKTRGQQVTLSCSPISGHRSVSWYQQTPGQGLQFLFEYFSETQRNKGNFPGRFSGRQFSNSRSEMNVSTLELGDSALYLCASSSGQPQGPQHFGDGTRLSIL.

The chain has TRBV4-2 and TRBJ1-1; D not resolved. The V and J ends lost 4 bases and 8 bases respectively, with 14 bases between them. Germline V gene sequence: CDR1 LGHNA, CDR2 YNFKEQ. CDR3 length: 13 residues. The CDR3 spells CASSPVTGSEAFF. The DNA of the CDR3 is TGTGCCAGCAGCCCCGTCACCGGGAGCGAAGCTTTCTTT.

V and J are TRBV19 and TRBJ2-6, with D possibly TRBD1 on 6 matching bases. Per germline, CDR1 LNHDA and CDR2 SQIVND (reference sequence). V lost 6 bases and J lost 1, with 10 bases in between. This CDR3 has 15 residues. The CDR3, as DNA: TGTGCCAGTAGAGGGGGAGAGTCTGGGGCCAACGTCCTGACTTTC. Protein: CASRGGESGANVLTF.

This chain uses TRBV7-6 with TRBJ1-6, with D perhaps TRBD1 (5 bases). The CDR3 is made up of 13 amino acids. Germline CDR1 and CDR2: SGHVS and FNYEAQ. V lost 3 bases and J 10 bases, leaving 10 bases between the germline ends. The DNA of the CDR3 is TGTGCCAGCAGCTTCTCGGGGGTATCACCCCTCCACTTT. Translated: CASSFSGVSPLHF.

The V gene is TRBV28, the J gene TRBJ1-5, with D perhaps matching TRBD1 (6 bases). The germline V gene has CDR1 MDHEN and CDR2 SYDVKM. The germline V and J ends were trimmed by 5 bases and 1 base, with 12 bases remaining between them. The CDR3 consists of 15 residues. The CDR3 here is CASSITGYSNQPQHF. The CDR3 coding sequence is TGTGCCAGCAGTATCACAGGGTACAGCAATCAGCCCCAGCATTTT. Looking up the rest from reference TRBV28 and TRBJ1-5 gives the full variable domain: DVKVTQSSRYLVKRTGEKVFLECVQDMDHENMFWYRQDPGLGLRLIYFSYDVKMKEKGDIPEGYSVSREKKERFSLILESASTNQTSMYLCASSITGYSNQPQHFGDGTRLSIL.

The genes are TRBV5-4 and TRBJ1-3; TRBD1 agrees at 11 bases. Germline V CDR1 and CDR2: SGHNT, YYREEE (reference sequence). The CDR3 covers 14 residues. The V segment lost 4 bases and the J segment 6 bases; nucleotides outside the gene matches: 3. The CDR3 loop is CASSGQGAANTIYF. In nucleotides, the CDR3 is TGTGCCAGCAGCGGACAGGGGGCTGCAAACACCATATATTTT.

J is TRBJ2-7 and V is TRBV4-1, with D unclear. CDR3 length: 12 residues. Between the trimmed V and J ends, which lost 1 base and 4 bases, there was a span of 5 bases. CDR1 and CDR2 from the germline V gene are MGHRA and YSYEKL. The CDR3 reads CASSQGGYEQYF. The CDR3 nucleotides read TGCGCCAGCAGCCAAGGCGGTTACGAGCAGTACTTC.

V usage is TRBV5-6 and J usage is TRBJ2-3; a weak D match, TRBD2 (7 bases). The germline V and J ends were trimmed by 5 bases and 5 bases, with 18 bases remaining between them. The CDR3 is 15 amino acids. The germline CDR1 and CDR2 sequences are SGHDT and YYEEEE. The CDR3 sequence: CASRPRRGRQDTQYF. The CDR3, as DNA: TGTGCCAGCAGGCCGAGGCGGGGGCGGCAAGATACGCAGTATTTT.